This T cell receptor beta chain was obtained from a study of blood T cell repertoires in COVID-19. Study-level information: Donors in the United States, Italy and Spain gave samples during acute or convalescent COVID-19.

V lost 3 bases, J lost 2 bases, and 4 bases stayed unmatched. The CDR3 runs 15 residues. Germline lookup yields CDR1 LNHNV and CDR2 YYDKDF (reference sequence). The table came from immunoSEQ multiplex PCR; TCRdb's copy has only in-frame clones and leaves some out. This table holds 290,000 or so clones, more than 75% found once. The TCR sequence derives from a man between 65 and 80 years old with acute or convalescent COVID-19. The V and J genes are TRBV15 and TRBJ1-5, with TRBD1 identical over 7 bases. Sequencing was done on a sample of peripheral blood. The CDR3 reads CATSRDQGGNQPQHF. CDR3 in DNA: TGTGCCACCAGCAGGGATCAGGGGGGCAATCAGCCCCAGCATTTT.